This T cell receptor beta chain comes out of a study of cytomegalovirus exposure and HLA in healthy donors. Findings of the study overall: As a later analysis revealed, the rate of TCR association differed by HLA locus, with DRB1 most and HLA-C fewest. Most subjects' HLA-A and HLA-B alleles were reportedly predicted from TCR beta sequences.

With regard to this clone: Its antigen remains unidentified.

V trimming: 1 base; J trimming: 10 bases; junction bases outside the gene matches: 9. CDR3 length: 15 residues. CDR1 and CDR2 from the germline V gene are SGHTA and FQGNSA. It was with 60 Vbeta and 13 Jbeta primers that the PCR ran. Some clones are missing from TCRdb's copy, which holds only in-frame ones; the method was immunoSEQ multiplex PCR. Seen here are approximately 150,000 clones, just under 85% observed once, and the top ten hold roughly 5%. The chain has TRBV7-2 and TRBJ2-1; TRBD2 matches at 8 bases. The sample comprised PBMCs. The source is a girl under 18 in good health and CMV-seropositive. This CDR3 is CASSLGGTRFGEQFF. CDR3 nucleotides: TGTGCCAGCAGCTTAGGGGGGACTAGATTCGGCGAGCAGTTCTTC.